This TCR beta chain was sequenced during a study of cytomegalovirus exposure and HLA in healthy donors. Study-level results: A list of approximately 150 TCR beta chains associated with cytomegalovirus was given. There were reportedly fewer N-insertions in an Asian-associated ancestry cluster than the approximately 640-donor mean, in a later analysis.

The primer mix had 60 Vbeta and 13 Jbeta primers. The protocol was immunoSEQ multiplex PCR, while the TCRdb copy is restricted to in-frame clones and leaves out a portion. The sample lists about 200,000 clones, 82% occurring once. Turning to this clone: Its antigen remains unknown.

Sequences were obtained from PBMCs. The source is a boy between 2 and 10 years old in good health and CMV-seronegative.

The CDR3 loop reads CASSEGETGRSGNSPLHF. DNA of the CDR3: TGTGCCAGCAGTGAAGGGGAGACAGGGAGATCGGGAAATTCACCCCTCCACTTT. J is TRBJ1-6 and V is TRBV2, with 7 bases identical to TRBD1. The CDR3 has 18 amino acids. J was trimmed by 7 bases and V by 1 base; bases with no gene match: 13. CDR1 is SNHLY and CDR2 is FYNNEI in the germline V gene.